The next 6 T cell receptor beta chains were all read from a single sample in a study of tumor-infiltrating lymphocytes in oesophageal squamous cell carcinoma. TCRdb re-analysed the PCR reads in MiXCR, keeping a single row per CDR3 protein. Of some 16,000 distinct CDR3 sequences in the sample, roughly 55% were seen once. The specimen was esophageal tumor tissue. These receptors all stem from a male donor with esophageal squamous cell carcinoma.

The chain links TRBV3-1 to TRBJ1-2; D ambiguous. This CDR3 contains 15 residues. CDR1 LGHDT and CDR2 YNNKEL come from the germline V gene (reference sequence). The germline V and J ends were trimmed by 0 bases and 4 bases, with 12 bases remaining between them. CDR3 region: CASSQDNSGFYGYTF. The DNA of the CDR3 is TGTGCCAGCAGCCAAGATAATTCGGGCTTCTATGGCTACACCTTC.

Many counts were recorded for this clonotype. The V gene is TRBV12-3 or TRBV12-4, the J gene TRBJ2-1; 11 bases fit TRBD2. The CDR3 length is 18 residues. Germline trimming cut 6 bases from V and 3 bases from J; bases unmatched to any gene: 13. CDR3 coding DNA: TGTGCCAGCAGCTCTTTGGGGGCTAGCGGGAGGTACTACAATGAGCAGTTCTTC. Translating gives CASSSLGASGRYYNEQFF.

The chain employs TRBV5-1 and TRBJ2-2; TRBD1 matches at 7 bases. Germline assignment: CDR1 SGHRS and CDR2 YFSETQ. This CDR3 contains 15 residues. Germline trimming cut 0 bases from V and 1 base from J; bases unmatched to any gene: 0. The CDR3 DNA follows: TGCGCCAGCAGCTTGGGACAGGGGAACACCGGGGAGCTGTTTTTT. Its protein is CASSLGQGNTGELFF.

The J gene is TRBJ2-3, the V gene TRBV12-3 or TRBV12-4; 10 bases agree with TRBD2. The CDR3 runs 15 residues. Trimming cost V 5 bases and J 0 bases; bases outside gene matches: 2. This CDR3 reads CASSPTSGSTDTQYF. The CDR3 DNA sequence: TGTGCCAGCAGTCCGACTAGCGGGAGCACAGATACGCAGTATTTT.

The sample holds one count of this clonotype. The chain has TRBV7-6 and TRBJ2-5; 8 bases match TRBD1. The DNA end is a closer match to TRBJ1-2, so the J assignment may be wrong. This CDR3 has 13 residues. The V gene's germline CDR1 is SGHVS and CDR2 FNYEAQ. This CDR3 reads CASRQGQADGYTF. In DNA, the CDR3 is TGTGCCAGCAGACAGGGACAGGCGGATGGCTACACCTTC.

The V and J genes are TRBV27 and TRBJ2-1; TRBD1 matches 9 bases. The germline V gene has CDR1 MNHEY and CDR2 SMNVEV (reference sequence). Trimming took 6 bases from V and 6 from J; bases not matched to a gene: 9. CDR3 length equals 15 residues. CDR3 amino acids: CASRNRGLAVNEQFF. CDR3 sequence (DNA): TGTGCCAGCAGGAACAGGGGGCTAGCGGTCAATGAGCAGTTCTTC.